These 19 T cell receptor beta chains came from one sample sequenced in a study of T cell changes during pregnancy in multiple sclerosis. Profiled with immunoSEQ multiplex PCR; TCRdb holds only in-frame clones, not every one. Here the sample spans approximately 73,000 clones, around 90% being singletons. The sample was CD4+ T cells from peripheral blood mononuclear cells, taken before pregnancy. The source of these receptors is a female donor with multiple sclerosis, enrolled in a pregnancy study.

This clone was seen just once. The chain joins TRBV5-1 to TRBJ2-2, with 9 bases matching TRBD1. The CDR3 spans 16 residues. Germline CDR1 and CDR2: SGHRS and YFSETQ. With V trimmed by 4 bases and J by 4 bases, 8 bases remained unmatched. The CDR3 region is CASSPRTGVGTGELFF. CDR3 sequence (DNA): TGCGCCAGCAGCCCGAGGACAGGGGTCGGCACCGGGGAGCTGTTTTTT.

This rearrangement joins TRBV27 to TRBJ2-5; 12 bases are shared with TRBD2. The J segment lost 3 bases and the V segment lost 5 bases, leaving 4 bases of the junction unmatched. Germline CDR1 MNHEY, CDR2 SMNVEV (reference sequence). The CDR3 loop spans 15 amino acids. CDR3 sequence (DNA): TGTGCCAGCAGTGCCCGACTAGCGGGAGAAGAGACCCAGTACTTC. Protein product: CASSARLAGEETQYF.

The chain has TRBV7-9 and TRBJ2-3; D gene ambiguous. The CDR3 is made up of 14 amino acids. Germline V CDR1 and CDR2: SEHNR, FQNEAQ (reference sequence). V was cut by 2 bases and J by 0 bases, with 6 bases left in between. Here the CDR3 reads CASSLMASTDTQYF. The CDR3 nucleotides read TGTGCCAGCAGCTTAATGGCTAGCACAGATACGCAGTATTTT.

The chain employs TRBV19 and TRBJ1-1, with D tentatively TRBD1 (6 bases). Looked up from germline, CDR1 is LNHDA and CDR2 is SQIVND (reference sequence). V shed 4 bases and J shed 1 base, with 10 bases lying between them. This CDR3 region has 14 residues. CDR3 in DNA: TGTGCCAGTAGTACCCAGGGGACGAACACTGAAGCTTTCTTT. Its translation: CASSTQGTNTEAFF. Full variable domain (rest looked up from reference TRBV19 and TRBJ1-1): DGGITQSPKYLFRKEGQNVTLSCEQNLNHDAMYWYRQDPGQGLRLIYYSQIVNDFQKGDIAEGYSVSREKKESFPLTVTSAQKNPTAFYLCASSTQGTNTEAFFGQGTRLTVV.

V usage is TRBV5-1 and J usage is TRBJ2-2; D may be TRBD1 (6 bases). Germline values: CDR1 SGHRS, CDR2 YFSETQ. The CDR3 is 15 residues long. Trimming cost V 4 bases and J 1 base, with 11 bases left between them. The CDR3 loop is CASSHPGQNTGELFF. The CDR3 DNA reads TGCGCCAGCAGCCATCCGGGACAGAACACCGGGGAGCTGTTTTTT.

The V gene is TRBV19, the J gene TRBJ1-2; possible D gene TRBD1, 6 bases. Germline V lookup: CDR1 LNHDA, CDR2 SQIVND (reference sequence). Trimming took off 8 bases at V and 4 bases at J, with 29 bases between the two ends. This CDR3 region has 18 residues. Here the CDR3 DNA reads TGTGCCAGTGAGCCGAGGGGGACCCTATCACGCGGTAGCTATGGCTACACCTTC. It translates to CASEPRGTLSRGSYGYTF.

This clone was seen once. The CDR3 sequence: CASSILAGAGELFF. Here the CDR3 DNA reads TGTGCCAGCAGTATACTAGCGGGAGCCGGGGAGCTGTTTTTT. This chain links TRBV7-3 with TRBJ2-2, with 11 positions matching TRBD2. The CDR3 totals 14 residues. Germline values: CDR1 SGHTA, CDR2 FQGTGA. V trimming: 6 bases; J trimming: 6 bases; junction bases outside the gene matches: 3. Together with reference TRBV7-3 and TRBJ2-2, the CDR3 gives the full variable domain: GAGVSQTPSNKVTEKGKYVELRCDPISGHTALYWYRQSLGQGPEFLIYFQGTGAADDSGLPNDRFFAVRPEGSVSTLKIQRTERGDSAVYLCASSILAGAGELFFGEGSRLTVL.

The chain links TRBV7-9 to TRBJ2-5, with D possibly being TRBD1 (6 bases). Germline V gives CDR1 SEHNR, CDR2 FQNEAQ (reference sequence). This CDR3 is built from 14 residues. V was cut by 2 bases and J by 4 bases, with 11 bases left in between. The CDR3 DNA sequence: TGTGCCAGCAGCTTATTTGCCAGGGGAGAGACCCAGTACTTC. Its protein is CASSLFARGETQYF.

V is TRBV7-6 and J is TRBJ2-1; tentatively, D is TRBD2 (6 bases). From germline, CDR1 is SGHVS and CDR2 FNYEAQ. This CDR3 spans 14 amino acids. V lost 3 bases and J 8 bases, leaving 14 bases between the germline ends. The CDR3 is CASSLSGGPDEQFF. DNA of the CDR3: TGTGCCAGCAGCTTGTCCGGAGGGCCGGATGAGCAGTTCTTC.

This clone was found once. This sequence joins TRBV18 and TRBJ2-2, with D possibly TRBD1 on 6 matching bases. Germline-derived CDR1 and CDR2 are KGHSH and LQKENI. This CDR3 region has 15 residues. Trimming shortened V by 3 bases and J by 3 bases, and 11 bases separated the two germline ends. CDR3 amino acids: CASSPRQDDTGELFF. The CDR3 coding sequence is TGTGCCAGCTCACCGCGACAGGACGACACCGGGGAGCTGTTTTTT.

The CDR3 spells CASSLDTEAFF. The CDR3 DNA follows: TGTGCCAGCAGCTTAGACACTGAAGCTTTCTTT. The rearrangement uses TRBV6-1 and TRBJ1-1; D gene uncertain. V was shortened by 6 bases and J by 3 bases, with 5 bases between the two germline ends. Germline CDR1 reads MNHNS; CDR2 reads SASEGT. The CDR3 has 11 amino acids.

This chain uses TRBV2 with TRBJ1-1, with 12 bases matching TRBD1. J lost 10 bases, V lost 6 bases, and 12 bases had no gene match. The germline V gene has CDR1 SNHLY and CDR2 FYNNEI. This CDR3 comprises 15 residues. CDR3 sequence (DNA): TGTGCCAGCAGGAGCGGGACAGGGGGCCTTCGGGGAGCTTTCTTT. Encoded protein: CASRSGTGGLRGAFF.

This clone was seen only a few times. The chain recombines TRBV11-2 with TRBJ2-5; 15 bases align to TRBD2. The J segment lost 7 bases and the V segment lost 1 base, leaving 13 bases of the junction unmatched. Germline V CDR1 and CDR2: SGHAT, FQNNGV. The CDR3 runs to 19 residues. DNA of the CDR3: TGTGCCAGCAGCTTAGGGGGAGGGACTAGCGGGAGGCGTCGGGGGACCCAGTACTTC. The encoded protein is CASSLGGGTSGRRRGTQYF.

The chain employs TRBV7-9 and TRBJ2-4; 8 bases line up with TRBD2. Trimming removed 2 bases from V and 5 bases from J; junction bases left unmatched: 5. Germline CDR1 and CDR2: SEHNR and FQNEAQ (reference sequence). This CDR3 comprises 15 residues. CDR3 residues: CASSLTRGAQNIQYF. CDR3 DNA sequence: TGTGCCAGCAGCTTAACGCGGGGGGCCCAAAACATTCAGTACTTC.

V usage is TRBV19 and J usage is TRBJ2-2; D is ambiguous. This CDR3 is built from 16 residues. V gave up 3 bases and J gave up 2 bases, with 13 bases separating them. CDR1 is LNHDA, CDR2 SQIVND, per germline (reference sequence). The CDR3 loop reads CASSISDSRNTGELFF. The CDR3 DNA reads TGTGCCAGTAGTATCTCCGACTCCCGAAACACCGGGGAGCTGTTTTTT. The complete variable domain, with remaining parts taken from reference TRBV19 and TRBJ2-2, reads DGGITQSPKYLFRKEGQNVTLSCEQNLNHDAMYWYRQDPGQGLRLIYYSQIVNDFQKGDIAEGYSVSREKKESFPLTVTSAQKNPTAFYLCASSISDSRNTGELFFGEGSRLTVL.

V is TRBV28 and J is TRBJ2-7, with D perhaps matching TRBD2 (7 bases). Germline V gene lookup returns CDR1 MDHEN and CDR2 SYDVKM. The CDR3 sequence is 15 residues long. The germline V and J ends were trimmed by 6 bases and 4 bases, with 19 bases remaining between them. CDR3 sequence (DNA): TGTGCCAGCAGGCCGGGGGGAGGGGGTTTTTACGAGCAGTACTTC. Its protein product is CASRPGGGGFYEQYF. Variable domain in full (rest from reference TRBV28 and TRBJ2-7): DVKVTQSSRYLVKRTGEKVFLECVQDMDHENMFWYRQDPGLGLRLIYFSYDVKMKEKGDIPEGYSVSREKKERFSLILESASTNQTSMYLCASRPGGGGFYEQYFGPGTRLTVT.

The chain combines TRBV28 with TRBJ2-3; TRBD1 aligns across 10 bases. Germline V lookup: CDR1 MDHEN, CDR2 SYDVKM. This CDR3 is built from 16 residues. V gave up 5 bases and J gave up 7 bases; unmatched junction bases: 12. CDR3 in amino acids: CASSPGGGQGTYTQYF. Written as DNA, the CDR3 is TGTGCCAGCAGTCCGGGGGGGGGACAGGGGACGTATACGCAGTATTTT.

CDR3 region: CAWSVSQLAGFSNEQFF. Here the CDR3 DNA reads TGTGCCTGGAGTGTATCCCAACTAGCGGGATTTTCTAATGAGCAGTTCTTC. V gene TRBV30 combines with J gene TRBJ2-1, with TRBD2 matching over 10 bases. The germline V gene encodes CDR1 GTSNPN and CDR2 SVGIG (reference sequence). V shed 0 bases, J shed 7 bases, and the junction held 12 bases outside the gene matches. The CDR3 is 17 amino acids.

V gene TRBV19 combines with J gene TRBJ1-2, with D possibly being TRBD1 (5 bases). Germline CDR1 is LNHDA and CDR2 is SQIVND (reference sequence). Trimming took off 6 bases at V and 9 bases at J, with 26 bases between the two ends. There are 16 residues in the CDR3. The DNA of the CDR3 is TGTGCCAGTAGCCCCCCTTGGAATCCAGGGCCCTCTAGCTACACCTTC. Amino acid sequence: CASSPPWNPGPSSYTF.